Following are 9 T cell receptor beta chains from one sample sequenced in a study of blood T cell repertoires in COVID-19. Assay used: immunoSEQ multiplex PCR; TCRdb lists only in-frame clones, some missing. In the table there are about 150,000 clones, approximately 88% of which are singletons. Sequencing was done on a sample of PBMCs or T cells enriched from blood (not recorded which). The receptors stem from a woman in her fifties or sixties who had recovered from COVID-19.

The J gene is TRBJ2-1, the V gene TRBV7-2; TRBD2 matches 13 bases. The trim removed 4 bases at V and 4 bases at J, leaving 7 bases unmatched. CDR3 length: 17 residues. From germline, CDR1 is SGHTA and CDR2 FQGNSA. The CDR3 loop is CASSSRLAGGPYNEQFF. DNA of the CDR3: TGTGCCAGCAGCTCGCGACTAGCGGGGGGACCTTACAATGAGCAGTTCTTC.

The chain couples TRBV2 to TRBJ1-5; 7 positions agree with TRBD1. The V segment lost 4 bases and the J segment 4 bases; nucleotides outside the gene matches: 4. Germline V gene lookup returns CDR1 SNHLY and CDR2 FYNNEI. This CDR3 has 14 residues. The CDR3 DNA reads TGTGCCAGCAGTGTCCAGGGGGTGAATCAGCCCCAGCATTTT. Its protein is CASSVQGVNQPQHF.

The chain has TRBV19 and TRBJ1-1; D is possibly TRBD1 (6 bases). CDR1 and CDR2 (germline): LNHDA, SQIVND (reference sequence). The V gene lost 2 bases and the J gene lost 3 bases, with 10 bases spanning the gap. The CDR3 runs to 14 residues. The CDR3 nucleotides are TGTGCCAGTAGTATAATGGGACATCACACTGAAGCTTTCTTT. Translating gives CASSIMGHHTEAFF.

The V and J genes are TRBV7-8 and TRBJ2-3, with D possibly being TRBD2 (6 bases). CDR1 and CDR2 from the germline V gene are SGHVS and FQNEAQ. V was pared by 0 bases and J by 3 bases, with 13 bases between. The CDR3 sequence is 16 residues long. CDR3 region: CASSLAARRATDTQYF. The CDR3, as DNA: TGTGCCAGCAGCTTAGCAGCCCGGAGGGCAACAGATACGCAGTATTTT.

The rearrangement links TRBV7-2 to TRBJ2-3, with TRBD2 matching over 13 bases. The junction had 6 bases not matched to a gene; V was cut back by 4 bases and J by 2 bases. The CDR3 is 17 residues long. Looked up from germline, CDR1 is SGHTA and CDR2 is FQGNSA. DNA for the CDR3: TGTGCCAGCAGCTCCGGACTAGCGGGAGCCCCCACAGATACGCAGTATTTT. This gives the protein CASSSGLAGAPTDTQYF.

V usage is TRBV2 and J usage is TRBJ1-2; D might be TRBD1 (5 bases). Germline V gene lookup returns CDR1 SNHLY and CDR2 FYNNEI. V was cut by 3 bases and J by 7 bases, with 12 bases left in between. The CDR3 spans 13 residues. In DNA form, the CDR3 reads TGTGCCAGCAGTGATCGGGGGTCTGGTGGCTACACCTTC. Its protein is CASSDRGSGGYTF.

This clone turned up a few times. The sample carries other DNA sequences with the same CDR3. This chain uses TRBV30 with TRBJ2-7, with 7 bases identical to TRBD1. Trimming took 3 bases from V and 0 from J; bases not matched to a gene: 5. The CDR3 is 14 amino acids. In germline, CDR1 is GTSNPN, CDR2 SVGIG (reference sequence). For the CDR3, the DNA is TGTGCCTGGAGCTATAAGGGGGCCTCCTACGAGCAGTACTTC. This codes for CAWSYKGASYEQYF.

The rearrangement uses TRBV6-4 and TRBJ1-5, with unresolved D. V was cut by 6 bases and J by 1 base, with 16 bases left in between. The germline V gene encodes CDR1 MRHNA and CDR2 SNTAGT. This CDR3 region has 16 residues. CDR3 sequence (DNA): TGTGCCAGCAGATTGACGGCAGACGGGAGCAATCAGCCCCAGCATTTT. It codes for CASRLTADGSNQPQHF.

V gene TRBV6-2 or TRBV6-3 combines with J gene TRBJ1-1, with a possible D match to TRBD1 (5 bases). V was clipped by 4 bases and J by 0 bases, with 15 bases between them. Per germline, CDR1 MNHEY and CDR2 SVGEGT. The CDR3 is 16 amino acids. CDR3 in DNA: TGTGCCAGCAGTTCCCTCGGGGGTACGGTGAACACTGAAGCTTTCTTT. Its translation: CASSSLGGTVNTEAFF.